Each of the 2 T cell receptor beta chains below was sequenced from the same sample in a study of T-cell memory formation after mild COVID-19. TCRdb recomputed calls from the 5' RACE reads with MiXCR, one row per CDR3 protein. The table shows more than 450,000 distinct CDR3 sequences, with over 15% occurring only once. The specimen sequenced was PBMCs or a T cell subset sorted from them (not recorded which). Receptors were obtained from an adult woman who had mild COVID-19 (a few samples of this study predate the infection). Cell type and time point are not known.

This clonotype was observed at least ten times. The chain employs TRBV7-2 and TRBJ2-3; D may be TRBD1 or TRBD2 (5 bases each). Germline CDR1 and CDR2: SGHTA and FQGNSA. The CDR3 runs 14 residues. V was clipped by 4 bases and J by 6 bases, with 14 bases between them. CDR3 DNA sequence: TGTGCCAGCAGCTCCCGGACTGGGGCGGATACGCAGTATTTT. Residues: CASSSRTGADTQYF.

This sequence joins TRBV7-2 and TRBJ2-3; 7 nucleotides line up with TRBD2. The V and J ends lost 5 bases and 6 bases, in that order; junction bases with no gene match: 11. Germline V CDR1 and CDR2: SGHTA, FQGNSA. CDR3 length equals 15 residues. CDR3 DNA sequence: TGTGCCAGCAGCCTCGGGACTACGAAAGGGGATACGCAGTATTTT. Translated: CASSLGTTKGDTQYF.